These T cell receptor beta chains were read from a single sample in a study of blood T cell repertoires in COVID-19. Profiled with immunoSEQ multiplex PCR; TCRdb holds only in-frame clones, not every one. Found here are more than 400,000 clones, approximately 83% of them singletons; the top ten hold approximately 3.4%. Sequenced material: peripheral blood. These receptors were collected from a human donor in a cohort sampled during active COVID-19. Both conserved end residues are part of each CDR3. D genes are given only for firm matches. Where a row states a size, it is once, few, many or the class of an expanded clone; other rows omit it.

CDR3nt: TGCGCCAGCAGCTTACAAGGAGCCCGGGGGCAGTACTTC; CDR3aa: CASSLQGARGQYF; abundance: .; j_gene: TRBJ2-7; d_gene: .; v_gene: TRBV5-1
CDR3nt: TGTGCCAGCTCACCAGGGACTAGCGGGAGAAGTCCAGATACGCAGTATTTT; CDR3aa: CASSPGTSGRSPDTQYF; abundance: .; j_gene: TRBJ2-3; d_gene: TRBD2; v_gene: TRBV18
CDR3nt: TGTGCCAGCAGCCTCCCCACTGGGGCCAACGTCCTGACTTTC; CDR3aa: CASSLPTGANVLTF; abundance: few; j_gene: TRBJ2-6; d_gene: .; v_gene: TRBV14
CDR3nt: TGTGCCAGCAGCCAAGATGCCCGACTACCCGAGGAGCAGTTCTTC; CDR3aa: CASSQDARLPEEQFF; abundance: .; j_gene: TRBJ2-1; d_gene: .; v_gene: TRBV14
CDR3nt: TGTGCCAGCAGCCATCACGACAGGGAGAGGAACATTCAGTACTTC; CDR3aa: CASSHHDRERNIQYF; abundance: .; j_gene: TRBJ2-4; d_gene: TRBD1; v_gene: TRBV3-1/TRBV3-2
CDR3nt: TGTGCCAGCAGCAAAGAGGCTGGGGGCCGCGGCGAGCAGTACTTC; CDR3aa: CASSKEAGGRGEQYF; abundance: .; j_gene: TRBJ2-7; d_gene: .; v_gene: TRBV3-1/TRBV3-2
CDR3nt: TGTGCCAGCAGCTCGGCGGGTTGGTGGACTAGCGGTGGTCCAGATACGCAGTATTTT; CDR3aa: CASSSAGWWTSGGPDTQYF; abundance: .; j_gene: TRBJ2-3; d_gene: TRBD2; v_gene: TRBV7-2
CDR3nt: TGTGCCATCAGTGCGTTCGAGAGGGGGCGAGATGGCTACACCTTC; CDR3aa: CAISAFERGRDGYTF; abundance: .; j_gene: TRBJ1-2; d_gene: TRBD1; v_gene: TRBV10-3
CDR3nt: TGTGCCAGCAGTGAAGGCATGGGACAGGGGCCGCCCCAGCATTTT; CDR3aa: CASSEGMGQGPPQHF; abundance: .; j_gene: TRBJ1-5; d_gene: TRBD1; v_gene: TRBV2
CDR3nt: TGTGCCAGCTCACCAATCGACACGTCTGGAAACACCATATATTTT; CDR3aa: CASSPIDTSGNTIYF; abundance: .; j_gene: TRBJ1-3; d_gene: .; v_gene: TRBV18
CDR3nt: TGTGCCAGCAGCGCCGGGACTAGAGGACAAGAGACCCAGTACTTC; CDR3aa: CASSAGTRGQETQYF; abundance: .; j_gene: TRBJ2-5; d_gene: TRBD2; v_gene: TRBV5-8
CDR3nt: TGTGCCAGCAGTGAAAGGGGATTCAGGACCCAGTACTTC; CDR3aa: CASSERGFRTQYF; abundance: once; j_gene: TRBJ2-5; d_gene: .; v_gene: TRBV25-1
CDR3nt: TGTGCCAGCAGCCGGGGAAGCGGCCAAGAGACCCAGTACTTC; CDR3aa: CASSRGSGQETQYF; abundance: .; j_gene: TRBJ2-5; d_gene: .; v_gene: TRBV7-2
CDR3nt: TGTGCCTCAAATTCGGGGGGCTCTGGCTACACCTTC; CDR3aa: CASNSGGSGYTF; abundance: .; j_gene: TRBJ1-2; d_gene: .; v_gene: TRBV25-1
CDR3nt: TGTGCCAGTAGTTCTAGCTCCCAGAGGTTCAACAATGAGCAGTTCTTC; CDR3aa: CASSSSSQRFNNEQFF; abundance: .; j_gene: TRBJ2-1; d_gene: .; v_gene: TRBV19
CDR3nt: TGTGCCAGCACTAGAACGGGAGTAAGGGAGACCCAGTACTTC; CDR3aa: CASTRTGVRETQYF; abundance: .; j_gene: TRBJ2-5; d_gene: .; v_gene: TRBV6-5